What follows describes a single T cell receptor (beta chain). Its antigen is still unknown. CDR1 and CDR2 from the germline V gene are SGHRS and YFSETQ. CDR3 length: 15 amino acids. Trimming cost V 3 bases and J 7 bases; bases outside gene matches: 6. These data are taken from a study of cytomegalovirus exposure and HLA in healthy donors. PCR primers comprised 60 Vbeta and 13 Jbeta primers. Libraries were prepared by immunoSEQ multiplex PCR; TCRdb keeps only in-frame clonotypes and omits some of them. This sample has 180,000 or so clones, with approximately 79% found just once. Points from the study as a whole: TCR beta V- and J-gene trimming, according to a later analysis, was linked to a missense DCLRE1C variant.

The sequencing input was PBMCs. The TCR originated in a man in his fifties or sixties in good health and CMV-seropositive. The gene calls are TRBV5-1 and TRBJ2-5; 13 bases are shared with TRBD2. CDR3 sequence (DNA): TGCGCCAGCAGCTCTGGGAGACTAGCGGGGGGGACCCAGTACTTC. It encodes CASSSGRLAGGTQYF.